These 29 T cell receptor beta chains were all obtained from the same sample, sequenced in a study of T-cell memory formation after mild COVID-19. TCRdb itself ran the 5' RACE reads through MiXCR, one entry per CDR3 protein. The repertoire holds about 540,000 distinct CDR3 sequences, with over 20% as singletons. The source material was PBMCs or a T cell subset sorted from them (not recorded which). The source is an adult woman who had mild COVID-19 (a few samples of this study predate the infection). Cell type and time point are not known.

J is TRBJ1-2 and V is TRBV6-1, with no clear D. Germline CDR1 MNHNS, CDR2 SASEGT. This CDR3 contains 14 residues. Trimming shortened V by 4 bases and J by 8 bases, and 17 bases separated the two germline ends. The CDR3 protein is CASSGSPSRGGYTF. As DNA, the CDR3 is TGTGCCAGCAGTGGCTCCCCTAGTCGTGGAGGCTACACCTTC.

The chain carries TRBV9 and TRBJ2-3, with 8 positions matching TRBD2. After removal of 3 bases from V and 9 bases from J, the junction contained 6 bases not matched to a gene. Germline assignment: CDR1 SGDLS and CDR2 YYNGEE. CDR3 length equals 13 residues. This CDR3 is CASSGSIAGTQYF. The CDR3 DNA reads TGTGCCAGCAGCGGATCCATAGCGGGAACGCAGTATTTT.

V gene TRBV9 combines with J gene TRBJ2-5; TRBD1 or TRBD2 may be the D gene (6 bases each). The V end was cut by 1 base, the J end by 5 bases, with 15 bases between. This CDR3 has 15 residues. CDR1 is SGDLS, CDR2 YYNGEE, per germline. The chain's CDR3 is CASSVSWGAWETQYF. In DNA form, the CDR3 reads TGTGCCAGCAGCGTAAGCTGGGGGGCGTGGGAGACCCAGTACTTC.

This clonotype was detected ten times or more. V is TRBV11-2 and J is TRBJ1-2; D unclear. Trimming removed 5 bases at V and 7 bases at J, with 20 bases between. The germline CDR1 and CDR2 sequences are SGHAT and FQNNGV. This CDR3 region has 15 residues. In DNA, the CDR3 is TGTGCCAGCAGCCCCCACCGGCAAACACCTGTTGGCTACACCTTC. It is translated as CASSPHRQTPVGYTF.

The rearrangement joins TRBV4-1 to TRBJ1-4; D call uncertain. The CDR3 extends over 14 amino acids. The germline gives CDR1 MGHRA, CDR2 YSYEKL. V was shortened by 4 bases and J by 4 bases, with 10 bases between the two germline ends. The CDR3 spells CASSLGLNNEKLFF. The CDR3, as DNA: TGCGCCAGCAGCCTTGGTCTGAATAATGAAAAACTGTTTTTT.

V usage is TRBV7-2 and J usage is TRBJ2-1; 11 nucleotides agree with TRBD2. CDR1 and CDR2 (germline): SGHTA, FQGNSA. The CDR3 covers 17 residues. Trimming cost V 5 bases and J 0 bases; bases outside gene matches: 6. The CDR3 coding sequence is TGTGCCAGCAGCAAGACTAGCGGGATTAGCTCCTACAATGAGCAGTTCTTC. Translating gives CASSKTSGISSYNEQFF.

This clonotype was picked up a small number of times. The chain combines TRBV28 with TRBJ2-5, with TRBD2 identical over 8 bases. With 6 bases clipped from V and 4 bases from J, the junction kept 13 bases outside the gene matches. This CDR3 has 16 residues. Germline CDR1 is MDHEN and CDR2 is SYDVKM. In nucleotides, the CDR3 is TGTGCCAGCAGCACGCCCCCAGCGGGAGCAGGAGAGACCCAGTACTTC. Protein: CASSTPPAGAGETQYF.

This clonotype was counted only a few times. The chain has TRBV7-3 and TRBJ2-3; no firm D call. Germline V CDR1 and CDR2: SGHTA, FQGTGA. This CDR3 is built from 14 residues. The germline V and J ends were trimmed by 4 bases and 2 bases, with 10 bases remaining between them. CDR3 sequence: CASSSHPNTDTQYF. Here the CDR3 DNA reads TGTGCCAGCAGCTCCCACCCTAACACAGATACGCAGTATTTT. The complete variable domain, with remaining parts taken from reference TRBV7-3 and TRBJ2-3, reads GAGVSQTPSNKVTEKGKYVELRCDPISGHTALYWYRQSLGQGPEFLIYFQGTGAADDSGLPNDRFFAVRPEGSVSTLKIQRTERGDSAVYLCASSSHPNTDTQYFGPGTRLTVL.

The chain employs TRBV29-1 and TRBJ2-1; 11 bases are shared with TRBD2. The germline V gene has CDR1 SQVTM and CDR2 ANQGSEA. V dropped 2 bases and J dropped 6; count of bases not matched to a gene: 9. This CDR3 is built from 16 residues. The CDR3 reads CSVEKMGLAARNEQFF. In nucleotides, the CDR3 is TGCAGCGTTGAAAAAATGGGACTAGCGGCCCGCAATGAGCAGTTCTTC.

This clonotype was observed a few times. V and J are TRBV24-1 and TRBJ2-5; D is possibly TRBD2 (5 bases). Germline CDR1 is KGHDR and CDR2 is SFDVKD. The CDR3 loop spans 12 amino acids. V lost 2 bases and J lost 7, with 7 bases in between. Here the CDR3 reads CATSDWAGTQYF. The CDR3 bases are TGTGCCACCAGTGATTGGGCGGGGACCCAGTACTTC.

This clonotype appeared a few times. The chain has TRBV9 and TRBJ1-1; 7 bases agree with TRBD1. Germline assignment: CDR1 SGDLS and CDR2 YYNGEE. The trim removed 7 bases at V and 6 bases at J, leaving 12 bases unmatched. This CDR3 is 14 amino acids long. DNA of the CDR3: TGTGCCAGCCAGCGGGGAACAGGGGTCGCTGAAGCTTTCTTT. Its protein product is CASQRGTGVAEAFF.

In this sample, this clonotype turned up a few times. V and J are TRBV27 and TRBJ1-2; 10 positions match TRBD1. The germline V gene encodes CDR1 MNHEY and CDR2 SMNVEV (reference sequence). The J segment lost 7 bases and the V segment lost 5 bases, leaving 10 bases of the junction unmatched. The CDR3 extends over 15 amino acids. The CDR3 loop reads CASSSPGQGKFGYTF. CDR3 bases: TGTGCCAGCAGTAGCCCGGGACAGGGGAAATTTGGCTACACCTTC.

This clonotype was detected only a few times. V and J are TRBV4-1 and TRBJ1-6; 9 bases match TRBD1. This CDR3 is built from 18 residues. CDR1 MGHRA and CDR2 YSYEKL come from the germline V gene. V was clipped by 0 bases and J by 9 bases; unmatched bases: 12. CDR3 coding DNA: TGCGCCAGCAGCCAAGATCCGCAGACGACAGGGGGAGTTTCACCCCTCCACTTT. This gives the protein CASSQDPQTTGGVSPLHF.

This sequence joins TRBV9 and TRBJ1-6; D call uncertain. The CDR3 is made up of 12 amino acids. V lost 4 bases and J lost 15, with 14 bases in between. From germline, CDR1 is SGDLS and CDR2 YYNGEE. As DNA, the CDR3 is TGTGCCAGCAGCTCCACCGGAGGGCTCCTCCACTTT. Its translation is CASSSTGGLLHF.

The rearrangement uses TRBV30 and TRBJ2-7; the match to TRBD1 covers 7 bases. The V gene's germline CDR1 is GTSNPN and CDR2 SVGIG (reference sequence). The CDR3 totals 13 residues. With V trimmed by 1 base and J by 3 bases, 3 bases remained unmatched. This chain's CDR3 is CAWSGGQYYEQYF. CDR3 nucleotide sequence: TGTGCCTGGAGTGGGGGACAGTACTACGAGCAGTACTTC.

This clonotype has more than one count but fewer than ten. CDR3 sequence (DNA): TGTGCCAGCAGCTACTCAGGGGGACCGGGTACAGATACGCAGTATTTT. This gives the protein CASSYSGGPGTDTQYF. The genes are TRBV7-6 and TRBJ2-3, with 7 nucleotides matching TRBD1. Trimming cost V 4 bases and J 3 bases; bases outside gene matches: 10. In germline, CDR1 is SGHVS, CDR2 FNYEAQ. The CDR3 covers 16 residues.

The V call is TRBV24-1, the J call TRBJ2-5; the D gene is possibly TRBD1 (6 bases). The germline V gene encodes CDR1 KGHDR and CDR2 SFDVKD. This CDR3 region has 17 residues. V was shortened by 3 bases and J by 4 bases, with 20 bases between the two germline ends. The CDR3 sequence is CATSDQEGVRGGETQYF. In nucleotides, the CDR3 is TGTGCCACCAGTGATCAAGAGGGAGTCAGGGGCGGAGAGACCCAGTACTTC.

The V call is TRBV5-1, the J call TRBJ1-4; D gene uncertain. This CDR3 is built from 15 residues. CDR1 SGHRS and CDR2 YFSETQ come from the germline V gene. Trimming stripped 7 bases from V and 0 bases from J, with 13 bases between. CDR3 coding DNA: TGCGCCAGCCCCCCTCCCGGAGCAACTAATGAAAAACTGTTTTTT. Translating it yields CASPPPGATNEKLFF. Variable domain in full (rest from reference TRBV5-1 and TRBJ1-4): KAGVTQTPRYLIKTRGQQVTLSCSPISGHRSVSWYQQTPGQGLQFLFEYFSETQRNKGNFPGRFSGRQFSNSRSEMNVSTLELGDSALYLCASPPPGATNEKLFFGSGTQLSVL.

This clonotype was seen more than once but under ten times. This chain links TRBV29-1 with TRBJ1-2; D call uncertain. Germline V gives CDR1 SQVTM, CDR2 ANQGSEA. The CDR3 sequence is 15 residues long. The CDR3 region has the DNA TGCACTGGGGAAACATTCGGCCTAGGAGGATATGGCTACACCTTC. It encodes CTGETFGLGGYGYTF.

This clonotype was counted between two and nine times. The CDR3 here is CASIYLSGTGDDGYTF. The CDR3 nucleotides read TGTGCCAGCATTTATCTTTCCGGGACAGGTGATGATGGCTACACCTTC. V gene TRBV6-6 combines with J gene TRBJ1-2, with 8 bases matching TRBD1. CDR1 MNHNY and CDR2 SVGAGI come from the germline V gene (reference sequence). The CDR3 loop spans 16 amino acids. V shed 7 bases and J 6 bases; nucleotides not matched to a gene: 16.

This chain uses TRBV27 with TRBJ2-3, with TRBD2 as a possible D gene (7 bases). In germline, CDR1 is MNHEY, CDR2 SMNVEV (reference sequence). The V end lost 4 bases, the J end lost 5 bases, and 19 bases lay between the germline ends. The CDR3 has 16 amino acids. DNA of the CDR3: TGTGCCAGCAGTTCCCTGGGGGCGGGAGTGGGAGATACGCAGTATTTT. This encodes CASSSLGAGVGDTQYF.

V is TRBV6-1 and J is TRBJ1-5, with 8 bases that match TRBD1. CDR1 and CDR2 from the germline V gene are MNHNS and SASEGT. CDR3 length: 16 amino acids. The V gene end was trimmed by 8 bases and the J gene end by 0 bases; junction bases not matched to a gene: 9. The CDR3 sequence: CASSPQGAYSNQPQHF. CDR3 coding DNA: TGTGCCAGCTCACCTCAGGGGGCCTATAGCAATCAGCCCCAGCATTTT.

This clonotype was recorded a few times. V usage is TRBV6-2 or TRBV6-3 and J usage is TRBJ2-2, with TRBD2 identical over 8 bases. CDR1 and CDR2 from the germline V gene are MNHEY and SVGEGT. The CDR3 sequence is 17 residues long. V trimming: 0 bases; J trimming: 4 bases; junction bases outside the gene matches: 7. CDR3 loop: CASSYSILAGITGELFF. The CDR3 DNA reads TGTGCCAGCAGTTACTCGATATTAGCGGGAATCACCGGGGAGCTGTTTTTT.

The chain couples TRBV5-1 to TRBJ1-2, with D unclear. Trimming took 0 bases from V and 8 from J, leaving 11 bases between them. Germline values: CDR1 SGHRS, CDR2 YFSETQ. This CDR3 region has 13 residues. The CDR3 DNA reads TGCGCCAGCAGCTTGGACGGGATCGAAGGCTACACCTTC. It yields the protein CASSLDGIEGYTF.

CDR3 nucleotides: TGTGCCAGCAGTTCCCGGTTCGGACAGGGAATCACCGGGGAGCTGTTTTTT. Amino acids: CASSSRFGQGITGELFF. The chain uses TRBV12-3 or TRBV12-4 and TRBJ2-2; 8 nucleotides match TRBD1. V was clipped by 4 bases and J by 4 bases; unmatched bases: 11. CDR3 length equals 17 residues.

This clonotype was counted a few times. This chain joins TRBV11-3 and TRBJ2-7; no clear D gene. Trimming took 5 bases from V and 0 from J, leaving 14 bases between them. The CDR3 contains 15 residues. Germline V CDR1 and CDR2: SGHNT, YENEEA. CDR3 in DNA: TGTGCCAGCAGCGACTCAGCCAGGAGCTCCTACGAGCAGTACTTC. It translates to CASSDSARSSYEQYF.

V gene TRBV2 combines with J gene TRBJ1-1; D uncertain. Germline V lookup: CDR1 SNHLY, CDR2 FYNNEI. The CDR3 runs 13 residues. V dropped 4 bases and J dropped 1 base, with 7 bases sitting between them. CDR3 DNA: TGTGCCAGCAGTGTCGACGCGAACACTGAAGCTTTCTTT. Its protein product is CASSVDANTEAFF. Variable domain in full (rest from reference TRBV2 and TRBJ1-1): EPEVTQTPSHQVTQMGQEVILRCVPISNHLYFYWYRQILGQKVEFLVSFYNNEISEKSEIFDDQFSVERPDGSNFTLKIRSTKLEDSAMYFCASSVDANTEAFFGQGTRLTVV.

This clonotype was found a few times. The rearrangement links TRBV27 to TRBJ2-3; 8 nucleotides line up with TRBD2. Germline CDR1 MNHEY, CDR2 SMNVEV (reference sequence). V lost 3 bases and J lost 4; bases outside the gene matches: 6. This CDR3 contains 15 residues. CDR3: CASSFGGGRSDTQYF. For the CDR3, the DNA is TGTGCCAGCAGTTTTGGTGGCGGGAGGTCAGATACGCAGTATTTT.

The CDR3 region is CATSVNTEAFF. CDR3 nucleotide sequence: TGTGCCACCAGCGTCAACACTGAAGCTTTCTTT. The chain combines TRBV15 with TRBJ1-1; D ambiguous. This CDR3 is built from 11 residues. Germline lookup yields CDR1 LNHNV and CDR2 YYDKDF (reference sequence). Trimming took 5 bases from V and 2 from J, leaving 3 bases between them.